The clone carrying this TCR beta chain came up a few times. As yet, its antigen is unknown. The V end lost 2 bases, the J end lost 5 bases, and 9 bases lay between the germline ends. The CDR3 runs 13 residues. CDR1 is MNHEY and CDR2 is SMNVEV in the germline V gene (reference sequence). The study left out patients who had uncontrolled infection, other autoimmune disease, pregnancy or lactation. The data belong to a study of T cells in Graves' hyperthyroidism and ophthalmopathy. Study-wide background: Peripheral blood was acquired at first diagnosis, ahead of any therapy whatsoever. Overall study findings and caveats: Blood held most thyroid clonotypes expanded above 0.001 frequency.

Amplification yielded TCR beta CDR3 regions, with RNA transcripts as the source. TCR CDR3 regions were first amplified by RT-PCR with HTBI primers. A single record per CDR3 protein comes from TCRdb applying MiXCR to the multiplex PCR reads. The sample holds more than 150,000 distinct CDR3 sequences, 15% to 20% seen once. V usage is TRBV27 and J usage is TRBJ1-1; D gene ambiguous. The source material was blood. The clonotype was recovered from a woman between 45 and 60 years old with Graves' hyperthyroidism. This CDR3 is CASSLKGWTEAFF. Written as DNA, the CDR3 is TGTGCCAGCAGTTTAAAGGGTTGGACTGAAGCTTTCTTT.